Listed here are 2 T cell receptor beta chains from one sample, sequenced in a study of shared clonotypes between healthy human individuals. The repertoire was sequenced with immunoSEQ multiplex PCR; TCRdb's copy has only in-frame clones and lacks some. There are hundreds of thousands of clones in the sample; roughly 79% occur only once, and 9.5% to 15% lies in the top ten. Source material: PBMCs. These receptor sequences come from a woman in her forties in good health. Some clones in this sample may be carry-over from other donors' samples.

A note on this clone: The identical CDR3 is also encoded by other nucleotide sequences in the sample. The V call is TRBV5-4, the J call TRBJ2-5, with D possibly called TRBD1 or TRBD2 (5 bases each). This CDR3 is 12 amino acids long. Trimming removed 5 bases from V and 4 bases from J, with 9 bases in between. Per the germline V gene, CDR1 is SGHNT and CDR2 is YYREEE (reference sequence). CDR3 nucleotides: TGTGCCAGCAGGGGGGTGGGAGAGACCCAGTACTTC. The encoded protein is CASRGVGETQYF.

This clone has a single count. V gene TRBV5-1 combines with J gene TRBJ2-1; D gene uncertain. This CDR3 has 14 residues. Germline lookup yields CDR1 SGHRS and CDR2 YFSETQ. V was cut by 4 bases and J by 2 bases, with 10 bases left in between. The CDR3: CASSDIGPYNEQFF. The CDR3 coding sequence is TGCGCCAGCAGCGATATAGGACCCTACAATGAGCAGTTCTTC.